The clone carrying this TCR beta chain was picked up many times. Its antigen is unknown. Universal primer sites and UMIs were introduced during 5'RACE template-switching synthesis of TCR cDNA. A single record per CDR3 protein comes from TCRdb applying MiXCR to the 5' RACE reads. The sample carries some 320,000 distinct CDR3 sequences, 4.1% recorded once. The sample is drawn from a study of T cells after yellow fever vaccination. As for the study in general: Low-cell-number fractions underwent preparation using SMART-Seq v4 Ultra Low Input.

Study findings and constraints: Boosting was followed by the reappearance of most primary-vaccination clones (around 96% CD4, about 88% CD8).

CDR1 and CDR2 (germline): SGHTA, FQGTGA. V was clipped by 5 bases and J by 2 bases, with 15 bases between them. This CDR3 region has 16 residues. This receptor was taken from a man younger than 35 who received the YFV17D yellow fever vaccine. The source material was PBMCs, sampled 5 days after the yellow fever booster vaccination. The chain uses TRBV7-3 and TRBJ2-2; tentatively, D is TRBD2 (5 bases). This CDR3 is CASSPTTNINTGELFF. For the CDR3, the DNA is TGTGCCAGCAGCCCTACGACTAACATAAACACCGGGGAGCTGTTTTTT.